This T cell receptor (beta chain) was found in a study of blood T cell repertoires in COVID-19. About the research overall: The samples span acute and convalescent COVID-19 from the United States, Italy and Spain. PBMCs, B-cell-depleted T cells, or T cells provided the cDNA or gDNA that made up the material.

The V and J ends lost 4 bases and 7 bases, in that order; junction bases with no gene match: 8. CDR1 is MDHEN and CDR2 is SYDVKM in the germline V gene. The CDR3 consists of 14 residues. Authors' data handling: The authors estimated nucleated cell counts from reference gene primer amplification. The method was immunoSEQ multiplex PCR; TCRdb's version includes in-frame clones alone and lacks a portion of them. V and J calls plus clone size are reproduced from that table; the DNA served to infer D and trimming. The sample yields some 210,000 clones, around 82% seen once. Sequenced material: peripheral blood. The receptor was derived from a man aged 50-60 years with active or convalescent COVID-19. The chain uses TRBV28 and TRBJ2-7; 9 bases line up with TRBD1. CDR3 sequence (DNA): TGTGCCAGCAGTTCTACAGGGGGCGGACGGGAGCAGTACTTC. Translating it yields CASSSTGGGREQYF. Based on the CDR3 plus reference TRBV28 and TRBJ2-7, the full variable domain is DVKVTQSSRYLVKRTGEKVFLECVQDMDHENMFWYRQDPGLGLRLIYFSYDVKMKEKGDIPEGYSVSREKKERFSLILESASTNQTSMYLCASSSTGGGREQYFGPGTRLTVT.